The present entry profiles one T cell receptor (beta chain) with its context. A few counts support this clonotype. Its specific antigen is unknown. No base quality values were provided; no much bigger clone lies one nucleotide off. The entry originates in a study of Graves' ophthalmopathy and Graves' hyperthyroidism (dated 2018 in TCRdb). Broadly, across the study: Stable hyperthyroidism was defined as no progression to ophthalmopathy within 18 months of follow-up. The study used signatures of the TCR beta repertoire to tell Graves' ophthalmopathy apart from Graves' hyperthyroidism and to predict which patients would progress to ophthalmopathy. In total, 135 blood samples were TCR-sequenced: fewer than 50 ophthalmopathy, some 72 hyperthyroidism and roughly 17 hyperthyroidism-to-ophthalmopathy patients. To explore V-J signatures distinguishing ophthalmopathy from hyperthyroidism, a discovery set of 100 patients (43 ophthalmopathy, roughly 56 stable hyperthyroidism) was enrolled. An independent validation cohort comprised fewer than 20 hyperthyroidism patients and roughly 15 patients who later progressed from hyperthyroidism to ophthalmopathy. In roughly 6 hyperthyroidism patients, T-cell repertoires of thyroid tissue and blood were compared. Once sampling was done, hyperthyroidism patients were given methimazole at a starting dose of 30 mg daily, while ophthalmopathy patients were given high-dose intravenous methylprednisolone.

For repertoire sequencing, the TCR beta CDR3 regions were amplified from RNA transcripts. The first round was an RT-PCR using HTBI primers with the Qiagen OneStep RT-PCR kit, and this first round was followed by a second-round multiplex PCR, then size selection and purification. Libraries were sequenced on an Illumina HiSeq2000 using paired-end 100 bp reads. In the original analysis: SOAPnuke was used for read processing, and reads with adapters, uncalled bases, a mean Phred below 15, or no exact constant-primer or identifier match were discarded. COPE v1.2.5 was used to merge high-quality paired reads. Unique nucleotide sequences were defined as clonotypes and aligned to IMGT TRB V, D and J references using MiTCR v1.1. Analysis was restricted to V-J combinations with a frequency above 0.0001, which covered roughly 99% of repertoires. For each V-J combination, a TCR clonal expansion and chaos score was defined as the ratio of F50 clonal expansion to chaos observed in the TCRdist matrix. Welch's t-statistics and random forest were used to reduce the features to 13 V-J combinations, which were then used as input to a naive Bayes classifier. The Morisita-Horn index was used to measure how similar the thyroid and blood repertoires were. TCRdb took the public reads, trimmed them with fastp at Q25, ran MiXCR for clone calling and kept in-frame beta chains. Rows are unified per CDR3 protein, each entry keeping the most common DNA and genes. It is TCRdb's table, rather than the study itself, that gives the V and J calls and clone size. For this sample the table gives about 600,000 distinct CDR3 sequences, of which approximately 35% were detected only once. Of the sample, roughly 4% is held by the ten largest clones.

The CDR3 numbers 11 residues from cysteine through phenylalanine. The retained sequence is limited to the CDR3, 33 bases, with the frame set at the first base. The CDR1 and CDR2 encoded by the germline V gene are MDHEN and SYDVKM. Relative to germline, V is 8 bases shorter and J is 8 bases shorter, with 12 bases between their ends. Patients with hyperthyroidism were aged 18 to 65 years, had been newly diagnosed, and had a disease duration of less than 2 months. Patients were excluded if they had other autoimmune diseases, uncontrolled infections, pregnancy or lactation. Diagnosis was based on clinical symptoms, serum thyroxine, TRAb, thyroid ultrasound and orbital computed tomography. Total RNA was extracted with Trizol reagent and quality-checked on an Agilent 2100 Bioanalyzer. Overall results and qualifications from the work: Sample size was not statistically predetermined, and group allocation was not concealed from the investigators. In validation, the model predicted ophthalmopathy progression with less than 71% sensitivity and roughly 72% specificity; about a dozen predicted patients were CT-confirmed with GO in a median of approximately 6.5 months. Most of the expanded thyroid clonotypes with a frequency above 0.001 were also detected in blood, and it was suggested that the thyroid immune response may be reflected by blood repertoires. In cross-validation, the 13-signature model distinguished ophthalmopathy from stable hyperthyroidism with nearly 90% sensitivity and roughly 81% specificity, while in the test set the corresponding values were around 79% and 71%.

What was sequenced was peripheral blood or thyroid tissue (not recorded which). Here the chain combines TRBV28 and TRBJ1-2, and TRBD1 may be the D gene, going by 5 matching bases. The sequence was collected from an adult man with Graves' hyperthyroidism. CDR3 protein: CASRRGLGYTF. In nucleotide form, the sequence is TGTGCCAGCCGAAGGGGTCTCGGCTACACCTTC.